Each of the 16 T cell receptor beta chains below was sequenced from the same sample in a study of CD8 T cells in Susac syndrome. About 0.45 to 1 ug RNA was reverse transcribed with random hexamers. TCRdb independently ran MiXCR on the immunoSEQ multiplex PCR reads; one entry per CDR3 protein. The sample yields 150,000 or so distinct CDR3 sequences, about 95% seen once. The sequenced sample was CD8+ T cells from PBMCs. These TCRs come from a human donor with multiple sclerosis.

This CDR3 is CASSVDHGAYEQYF. CDR3 DNA: TGTGCCAGCAGCGTAGATCACGGCGCCTACGAGCAGTACTTC. The chain carries TRBV9 and TRBJ2-7; D ambiguous. The CDR3 is made up of 14 amino acids. Germline values: CDR1 SGDLS, CDR2 YYNGEE. V lost 0 bases to trimming and J lost 2 bases, with 9 bases between them.

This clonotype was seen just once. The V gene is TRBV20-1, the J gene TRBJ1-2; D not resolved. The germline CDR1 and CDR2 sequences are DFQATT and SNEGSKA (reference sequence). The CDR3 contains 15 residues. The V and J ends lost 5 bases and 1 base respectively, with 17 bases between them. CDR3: CSAPLDVRFNYGYTF. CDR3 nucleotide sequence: TGCAGTGCTCCCTTGGACGTCCGTTTTAACTATGGCTACACCTTC.

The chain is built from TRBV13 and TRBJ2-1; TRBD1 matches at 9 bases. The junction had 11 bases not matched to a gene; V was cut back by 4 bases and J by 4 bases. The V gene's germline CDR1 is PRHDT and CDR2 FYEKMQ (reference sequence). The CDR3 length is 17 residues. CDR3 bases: TGTGCCAGCAGCTCAATACCCGGGACAGGGTCGTACAATGAGCAGTTCTTC. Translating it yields CASSSIPGTGSYNEQFF.

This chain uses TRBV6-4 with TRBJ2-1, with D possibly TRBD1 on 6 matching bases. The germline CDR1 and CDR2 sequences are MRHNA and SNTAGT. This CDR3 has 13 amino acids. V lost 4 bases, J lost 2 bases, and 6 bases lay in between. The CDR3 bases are TGTGCCAGCAGTGGGGGGCCCTACAATGAGCAGTTCTTC. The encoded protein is CASSGGPYNEQFF.

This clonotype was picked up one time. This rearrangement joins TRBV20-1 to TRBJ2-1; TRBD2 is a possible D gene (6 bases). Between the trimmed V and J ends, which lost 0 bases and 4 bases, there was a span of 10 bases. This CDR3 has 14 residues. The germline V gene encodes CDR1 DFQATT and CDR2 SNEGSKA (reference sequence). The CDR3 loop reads CSARDLARYNEQFF. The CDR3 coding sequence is TGCAGTGCTAGAGATCTAGCGAGATACAATGAGCAGTTCTTC.

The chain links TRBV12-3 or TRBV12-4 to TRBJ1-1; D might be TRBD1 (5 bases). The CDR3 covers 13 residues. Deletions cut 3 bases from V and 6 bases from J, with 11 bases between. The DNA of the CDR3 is TGTGCCAGCAGTTTCACAGGTGTAGCTGAAGCTTTCTTT. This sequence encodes CASSFTGVAEAFF.

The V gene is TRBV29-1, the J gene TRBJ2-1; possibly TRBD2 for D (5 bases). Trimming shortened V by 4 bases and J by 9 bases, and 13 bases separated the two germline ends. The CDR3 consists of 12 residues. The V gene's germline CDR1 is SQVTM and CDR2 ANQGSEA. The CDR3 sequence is CSVVGNRGEQFF. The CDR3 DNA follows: TGCAGCGTTGTGGGGAACCGGGGTGAGCAGTTCTTC.

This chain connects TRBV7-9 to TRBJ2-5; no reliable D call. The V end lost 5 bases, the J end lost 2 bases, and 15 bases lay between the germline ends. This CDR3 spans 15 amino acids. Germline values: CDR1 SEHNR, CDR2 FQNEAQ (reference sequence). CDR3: CASSPLEDGQETQYF. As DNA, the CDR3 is TGTGCCAGCAGCCCGCTGGAAGATGGGCAAGAGACCCAGTACTTC.

CDR3 DNA sequence: TGTGCCAGCAGCTTAGCGCTTCGGGAAGCTTTCTTT. It translates to CASSLALREAFF. J is TRBJ1-1 and V is TRBV7-9; D gene ambiguous. The germline gives CDR1 SEHNR, CDR2 FQNEAQ (reference sequence). CDR3 length equals 12 residues. V was cut by 0 bases and J by 8 bases, with 7 bases left in between.

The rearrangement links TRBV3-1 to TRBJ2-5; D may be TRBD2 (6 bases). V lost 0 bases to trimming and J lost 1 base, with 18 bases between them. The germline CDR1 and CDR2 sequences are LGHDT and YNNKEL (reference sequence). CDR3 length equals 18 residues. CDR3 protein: CASSQDPLRRALQETQYF. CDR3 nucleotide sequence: TGTGCCAGCAGCCAAGATCCCTTGAGGAGGGCGCTCCAAGAGACCCAGTACTTC.

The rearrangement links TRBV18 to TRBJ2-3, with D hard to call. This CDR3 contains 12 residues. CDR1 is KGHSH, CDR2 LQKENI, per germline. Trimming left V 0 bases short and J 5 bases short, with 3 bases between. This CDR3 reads CASSPPGDTQYF. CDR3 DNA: TGTGCCAGCTCACCACCTGGAGATACGCAGTATTTT.

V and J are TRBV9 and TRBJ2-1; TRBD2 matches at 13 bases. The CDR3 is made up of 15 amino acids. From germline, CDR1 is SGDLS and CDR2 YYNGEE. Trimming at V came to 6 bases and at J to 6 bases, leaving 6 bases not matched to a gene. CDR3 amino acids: CASNLGTSGANEQFF. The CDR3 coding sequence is TGTGCCAGCAATCTGGGGACTAGCGGGGCCAATGAGCAGTTCTTC.

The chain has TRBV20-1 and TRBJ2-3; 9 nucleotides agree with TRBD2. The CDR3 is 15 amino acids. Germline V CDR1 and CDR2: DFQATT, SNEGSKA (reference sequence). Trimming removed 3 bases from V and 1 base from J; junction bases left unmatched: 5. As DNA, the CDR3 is TGCAGTGCTAGGGGAGCGGGGGGAGGCACAGATACGCAGTATTTT. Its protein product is CSARGAGGGTDTQYF.

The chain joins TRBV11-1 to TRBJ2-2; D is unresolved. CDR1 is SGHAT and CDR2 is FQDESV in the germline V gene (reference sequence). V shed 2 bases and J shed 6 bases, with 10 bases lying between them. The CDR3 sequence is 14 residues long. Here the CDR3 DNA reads TGTGCCAGCAGCTTAATCCCCGGCGCCGGGGAGCTGTTTTTT. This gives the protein CASSLIPGAGELFF.

CDR3 protein: CASRGTERTQYF. CDR3 bases: TGTGCCAGCAGGGGTACTGAAAGGACCCAGTACTTC. V is TRBV6-2 or TRBV6-3 and J is TRBJ2-5, with D unclear. CDR1 and CDR2 from the germline V gene are MNHEY and SVGEGT. Trimming removed 6 bases at V and 7 bases at J, with 12 bases between. CDR3 length: 12 residues.

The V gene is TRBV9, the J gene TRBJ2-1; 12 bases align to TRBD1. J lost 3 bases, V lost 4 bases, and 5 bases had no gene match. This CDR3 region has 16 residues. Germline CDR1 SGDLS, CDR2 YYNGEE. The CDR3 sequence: CASSIGTGGFYNEQFF. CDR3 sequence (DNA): TGTGCCAGCAGCATTGGGACAGGGGGCTTCTACAATGAGCAGTTCTTC.